These 9 T cell receptor beta chains share one sample of origin, sequenced in a study of blood T cells in healthy people across ages. A second PCR, run for about 6 to 12 cycles, used a sample-barcoded 5' primer plus a J-beta primer mix. TCRdb analysed the 5' RACE reads with MiXCR anew, one entry per CDR3 protein. The sample has about 650,000 distinct CDR3 sequences, around 50% seen once. Sequenced material: blood. These TCRs come from an elderly woman in good health.

This clonotype was seen many times. J is TRBJ1-5 and V is TRBV10-3, with D possibly matching TRBD1 (6 bases). Trimming took off 6 bases at V and 0 bases at J, with 12 bases between the two ends. CDR3 length: 15 amino acids. The germline V gene encodes CDR1 ENHRY and CDR2 SYGVKD. The CDR3 bases are TGTGCCATCAGAGACGGACAGTATAGCAATCAGCCCCAGCATTTT. Amino acids: CAIRDGQYSNQPQHF.

The DNA of the CDR3 is TGTGCCAGCAGACAACTAGCGGCCCGCGGGAATACGCAGTATTTT. Translating gives CASRQLAARGNTQYF. The chain carries TRBV2 and TRBJ2-3; 8 positions agree with TRBD2. The CDR3 contains 15 residues. The germline V gene encodes CDR1 SNHLY and CDR2 FYNNEI. Trimming took 6 bases from V and 7 from J; bases not matched to a gene: 12.

On this clonotype: Possible read error: a much larger clone is one base away. The V gene is TRBV9, the J gene TRBJ2-5; TRBD2 might be the D (5 bases). The CDR3 consists of 14 residues. The V gene lost 7 bases and the J gene lost 2 bases, with 15 bases spanning the gap. Germline CDR1 and CDR2: SGDLS and YYNGEE. The CDR3 coding sequence is TGTGCCAGCGGCGAGGGTCCAAGGCAAGAGACCCAGTACTTC. Its translation: CASGEGPRQETQYF.

The count of this clonotype is one. This rearrangement joins TRBV11-2 to TRBJ2-2; no firm D call. CDR3 length: 16 amino acids. V lost 2 bases and J lost 7, with 17 bases in between. Germline lookup yields CDR1 SGHAT and CDR2 FQNNGV. The CDR3 spells CASSLQYGSNLGELFF. CDR3 DNA: TGTGCCAGCAGCTTACAGTACGGTTCGAACCTCGGGGAGCTGTTTTTT.

Notes on this clonotype: A single base separates this from a much larger clone, so it may be a read error. The genes are TRBV30 and TRBJ2-1; the match to TRBD2 covers 12 bases. Gene TRBJ2-7 matches the end of the DNA better, so the J call may be wrong. The germline gives CDR1 GTSNPN, CDR2 SVGIG (reference sequence). The CDR3 totals 15 residues. The CDR3 coding sequence is TGTGCCTGGAGCCCGGGGACTAGCGGGTACAATGAGCAGTACTTC. Translating it yields CAWSPGTSGYNEQYF.

Details on this clonotype: Being one base from a much bigger clone, this may be a read error. The CDR3 DNA reads TGTACCAGCAGCTTAGCAGAGGATGAGCAGTTCTTC. This encodes CTSSLAEDEQFF. The chain joins TRBV7-3 to TRBJ2-1; D is ambiguous. Per the germline V gene, CDR1 is SGHTA and CDR2 is FQGTGA. The length of the CDR3 is 12 residues.

The gene calls are TRBV7-2 and TRBJ1-2, with 12 bases lining up with TRBD1. The CDR3 consists of 17 residues. Germline V gene sequence: CDR1 SGHTA, CDR2 FQGNSA. The trim removed 5 bases at V and 4 bases at J, leaving 11 bases unmatched. For the CDR3, the DNA is TGTGCCAGCAGCCCCGGGGGACAGGGGGCTAGGATCTATGGCTACACCTTC. Translated, it gives CASSPGGQGARIYGYTF.

The chain has TRBV7-2 and TRBJ2-7; D remains ambiguous. Germline assignment: CDR1 SGHTA and CDR2 FQGNSA. The V end lost 5 bases, the J end lost 2 bases, and 16 bases lay between the germline ends. This CDR3 is 15 amino acids long. Written as DNA, the CDR3 is TGTGCCAGCAGCCCCCGCCGGGTGGGTACCTACGAGCAGTACTTC. Its protein product is CASSPRRVGTYEQYF.

This clonotype was recorded many times. The V and J genes are TRBV5-1 and TRBJ2-7; either TRBD1 or TRBD2 may fit D (5 bases each). Trimming took off 4 bases at V and 3 bases at J, with 11 bases between the two ends. This CDR3 spans 13 amino acids. Germline lookup yields CDR1 SGHRS and CDR2 YFSETQ. The CDR3 bases are TGCGCCAGCAGCGTCCGGGACGGCTACGAGCAGTACTTC. Protein: CASSVRDGYEQYF.